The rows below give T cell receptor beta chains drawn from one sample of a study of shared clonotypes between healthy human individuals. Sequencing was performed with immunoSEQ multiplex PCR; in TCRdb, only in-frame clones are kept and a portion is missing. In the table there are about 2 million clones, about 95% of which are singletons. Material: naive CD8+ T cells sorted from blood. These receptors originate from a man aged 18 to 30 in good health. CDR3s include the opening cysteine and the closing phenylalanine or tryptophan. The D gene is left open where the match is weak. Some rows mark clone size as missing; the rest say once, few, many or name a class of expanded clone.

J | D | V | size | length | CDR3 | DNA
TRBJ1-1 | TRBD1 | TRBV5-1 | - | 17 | CASSIPGQGPSNTEAFF | TGCGCCAGCAGCATACCGGGACAGGGGCCGTCGAACACTGAAGCTTTCTTT
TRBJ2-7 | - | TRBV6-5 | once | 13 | CASSLAANYEQYF | TGTGCCAGCAGTTTAGCAGCAAACTACGAGCAGTACTTC
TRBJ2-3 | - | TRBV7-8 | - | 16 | CASSANGLPGTDTQYF | TGTGCCAGCAGCGCGAACGGTTTACCAGGCACAGATACGCAGTATTTT
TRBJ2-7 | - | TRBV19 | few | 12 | CASAPDSYEQYF | TGTGCCAGTGCCCCGGACTCCTACGAGCAGTACTTC
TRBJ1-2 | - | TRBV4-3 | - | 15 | CASSFSTTSEYGYTF | TGCGCCAGCAGCTTTTCGACGACGAGTGAATATGGCTACACCTTC
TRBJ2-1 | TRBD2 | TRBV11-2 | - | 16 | CASSFWAGVGYNEQFF | TGTGCCAGCAGCTTCTGGGCGGGAGTAGGGTACAATGAGCAGTTCTTC
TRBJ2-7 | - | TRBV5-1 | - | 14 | CASSPGDRSYEQYF | TGCGCCAGCAGCCCGGGGGACAGATCCTACGAGCAGTACTTC
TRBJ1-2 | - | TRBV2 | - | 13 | CASSVARAYGYTF | TGTGCCAGCAGTGTGGCGAGGGCGTATGGCTACACCTTC
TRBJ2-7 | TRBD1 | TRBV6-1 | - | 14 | CASSEGDSSYEQYF | TGTGCCAGCAGTGAAGGGGACAGCTCCTACGAGCAGTACTTC
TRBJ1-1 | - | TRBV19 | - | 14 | CASSIDEGYTEAFF | TGTGCCAGTAGTATAGATGAAGGGTACACTGAAGCTTTCTTT
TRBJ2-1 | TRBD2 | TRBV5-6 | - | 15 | CASSLGLAGYNEQFF | TGTGCCAGCAGCTTGGGCCTAGCGGGGTACAATGAGCAGTTCTTC
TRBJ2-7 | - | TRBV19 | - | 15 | CASSPLEGTAYEQYF | TGTGCCAGTAGCCCTCTGGAGGGTACGGCCTACGAGCAGTACTTC
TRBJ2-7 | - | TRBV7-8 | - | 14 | CASSFFGDLYEQYF | TGTGCCAGCAGCTTTTTTGGGGATCTCTACGAGCAGTACTTC
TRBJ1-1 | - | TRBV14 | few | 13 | CASSQEGHTEAFF | TGTGCCAGCAGCCAAGAGGGCCACACTGAAGCTTTCTTT
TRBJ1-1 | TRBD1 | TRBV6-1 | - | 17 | CASSANRGTGENTEAFF | TGTGCCAGCAGTGCGAACCGCGGGACAGGGGAGAACACTGAAGCTTTCTTT
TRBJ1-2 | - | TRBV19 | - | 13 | CASTLGSNYGYTF | TGTGCCAGTACGCTAGGGTCGAACTATGGCTACACCTTC
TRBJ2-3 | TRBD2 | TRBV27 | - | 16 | CASSFPPGTSAYTQYF | TGTGCCAGCAGTTTCCCCCCCGGCACTAGCGCATATACGCAGTATTTT
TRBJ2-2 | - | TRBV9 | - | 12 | CASSADSGELFF | TGTGCCAGCAGCGCAGACAGCGGGGAGCTGTTTTTT
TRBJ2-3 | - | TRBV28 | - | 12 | CASNIGTDTQYF | TGTGCCAGCAATATCGGCACAGATACGCAGTATTTT
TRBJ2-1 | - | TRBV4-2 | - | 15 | CASSPAQGGYNEQFF | TGTGCCAGCAGCCCGGCCCAAGGGGGTTACAATGAGCAGTTCTTC
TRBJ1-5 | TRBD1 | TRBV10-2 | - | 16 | CASSETFDRGSQPQHF | TGCGCCAGCAGTGAGACTTTCGACAGGGGAAGTCAGCCCCAGCATTTT
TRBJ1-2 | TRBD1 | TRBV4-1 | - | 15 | CASSQQGQGGSGYTF | TGCGCCAGCAGCCAACAGGGACAGGGAGGTTCTGGCTACACCTTC
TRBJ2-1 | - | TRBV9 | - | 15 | CASSVDYGDYNEQFF | TGTGCCAGCAGCGTAGATTACGGGGACTACAATGAGCAGTTCTTC
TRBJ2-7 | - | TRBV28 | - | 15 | CASSFEAQGSYEQYF | TGTGCCAGCAGTTTTGAGGCCCAGGGTTCCTACGAGCAGTACTTC
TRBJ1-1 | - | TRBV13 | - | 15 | CASSLGPGHNTEAFF | TGTGCCAGCAGCTTAGGGCCGGGGCATAACACTGAAGCTTTCTTT
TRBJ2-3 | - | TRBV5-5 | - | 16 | CASSFILERYSDTQYF | TGTGCCAGCAGCTTCATCCTAGAGCGCTACTCAGATACGCAGTATTTT
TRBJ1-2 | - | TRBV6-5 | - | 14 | CASSLGGSLYGYTF | TGTGCCAGCAGTTTGGGGGGGAGCCTCTATGGCTACACCTTC
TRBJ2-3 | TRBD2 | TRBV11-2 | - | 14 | CASTMVGGEDTQYF | TGTGCCAGCACCATGGTCGGGGGGGAAGATACGCAGTATTTT
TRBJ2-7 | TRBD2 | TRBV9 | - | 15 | CASSVGGSPLHEQYF | TGTGCCAGCAGCGTAGGCGGGAGTCCACTCCACGAGCAGTACTTC
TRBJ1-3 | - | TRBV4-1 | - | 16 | CASSQDPAYSGNTIYF | TGCGCCAGCAGCCAAGATCCAGCTTACTCTGGAAACACCATATATTTT
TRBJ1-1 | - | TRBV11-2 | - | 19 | CASSLVGTGISGMNTEAFF | TGTGCCAGCAGCTTAGTTGGAACGGGCATCTCGGGGATGAACACTGAAGCTTTCTTT
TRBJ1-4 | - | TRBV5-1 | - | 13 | CASSPWEIEKLFF | TGCGCCAGCAGCCCGTGGGAGATTGAAAAACTGTTTTTT
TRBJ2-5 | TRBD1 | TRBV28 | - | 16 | CASSWGTGANQETQYF | TGTGCCAGCAGTTGGGGGACAGGCGCCAACCAAGAGACCCAGTACTTC
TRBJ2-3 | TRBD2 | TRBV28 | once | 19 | CASSFPGLAGAHSTDTQYF | TGTGCCAGCAGTTTCCCGGGACTAGCGGGGGCCCACAGCACAGATACGCAGTATTTT
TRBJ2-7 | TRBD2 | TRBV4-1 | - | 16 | CASSLFPGDYSYEQYF | TGCGCCAGCAGCCTTTTCCCGGGGGACTACTCCTACGAGCAGTACTTC
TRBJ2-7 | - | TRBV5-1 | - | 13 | CASSLSGAYEQYF | TGCGCCAGCAGCTTGAGCGGCGCCTACGAGCAGTACTTC
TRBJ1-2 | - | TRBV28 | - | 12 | CASSPGNYGYTF | TGTGCCTCCAGCCCGGGGAACTATGGCTACACCTTC
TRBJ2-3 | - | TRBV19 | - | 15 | CASQERQGGTDTQYF | TGTGCCAGCCAGGAGAGGCAGGGCGGCACAGATACGCAGTATTTT
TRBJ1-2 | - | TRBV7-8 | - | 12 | CASSLVDFGYTF | TGTGCCAGCAGCTTAGTGGATTTTGGCTACACCTTC
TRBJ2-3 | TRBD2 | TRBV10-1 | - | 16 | CASSELAGASTDTQYF | TGCGCCAGCAGTGAGCTAGCGGGAGCTAGCACAGATACGCAGTATTTT